This T cell receptor (beta chain) was identified during a study of T cells in localized non-small cell lung cancer. The CDR3 loop spans 15 amino acids. V lost 2 bases, J lost 1 base, and 9 bases lay in between. Clones were read by immunoSEQ multiplex PCR, and TCRdb kept only the in-frame ones, dropping some. The profile shows about 20,000 clones, around 91% of them singletons. For this clone: What it binds is unknown.

The study, taken as a whole, reports: In adjacent lung appeared a median about 58 of the top 100 tumor clones. Since sequencing was restricted to only one region of the tumor, intratumor heterogeneity remains a possibility.

This sequence joins TRBV23-1 and TRBJ1-5, with D unresolved. TRBV23-1 is annotated as an ORF whose role is uncertain. The source material was peripheral blood, sampled before any cancer treatment. The source of this sequence is a man between 35 and 75 years old with stage I lung adenocarcinoma. Here the CDR3 DNA reads TGCGCCAGCAGTCAAGGATTCGCCAGCAATCAGCCCCAGCATTTT. Translation: CASSQGFASNQPQHF.